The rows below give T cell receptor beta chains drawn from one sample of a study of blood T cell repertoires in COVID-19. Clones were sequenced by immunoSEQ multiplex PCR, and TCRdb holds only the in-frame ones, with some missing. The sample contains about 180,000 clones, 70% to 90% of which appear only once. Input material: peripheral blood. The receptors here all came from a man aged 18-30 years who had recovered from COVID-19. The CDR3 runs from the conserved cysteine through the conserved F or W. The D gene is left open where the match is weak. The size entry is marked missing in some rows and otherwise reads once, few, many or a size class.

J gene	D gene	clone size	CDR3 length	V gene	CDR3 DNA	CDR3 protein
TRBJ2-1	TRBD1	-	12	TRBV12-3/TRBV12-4	TGTGCCAGCAGTTTAGAACAGGGGGCGAGGTTCTTC	CASSLEQGARFF
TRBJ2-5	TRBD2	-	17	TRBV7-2	TGTGCCAGCAGCTTAGGCAACGGACTAGCGGGAGGAAAGACCCAGTACTTC	CASSLGNGLAGGKTQYF
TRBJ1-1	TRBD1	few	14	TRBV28	TGTGCCAGCAGTTCGGACAGGGTGGACACTGAAGCTTTCTTT	CASSSDRVDTEAFF
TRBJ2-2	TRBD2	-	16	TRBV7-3	TGTGCCAGCAGCTTTATTAGCGGGGCGAACACCGGGGAGCTGTTTTTT	CASSFISGANTGELFF
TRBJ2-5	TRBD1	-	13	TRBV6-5	TGTGCCAGCAGCGACATCCCTCAGGGGGCAGGGAACTTC	CASSDIPQGAGNF
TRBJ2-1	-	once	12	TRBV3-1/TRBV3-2	TGTGCCAGCAGCCCAGCGGACAATGAGCAGTTCTTC	CASSPADNEQFF
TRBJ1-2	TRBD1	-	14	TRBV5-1	TGCGCCAGCAGCCCAAGACAGGGAGGCTATGGCTACACCTTC	CASSPRQGGYGYTF
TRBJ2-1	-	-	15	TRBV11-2	TGTGCCAGCGAGGATACCCACTGGTTTCTCAATGAGCAGTTCTTC	CASEDTHWFLNEQFF
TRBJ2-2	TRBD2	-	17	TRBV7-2	TGTGCCAGCAGCTTAGGGGGACTAGCGGGAGTCGCCGGGGAGCTGTTTTTT	CASSLGGLAGVAGELFF
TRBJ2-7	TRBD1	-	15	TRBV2	TGTGCCAGCAGTCCCGGGACAGGGTGGATAGATAAGCAGTACTTC	CASSPGTGWIDKQYF
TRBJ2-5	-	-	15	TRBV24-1	TGTGCCACCAGTGATTTTGGAGGGGCCCAAGAGACCCAGTACTTC	CATSDFGGAQETQYF
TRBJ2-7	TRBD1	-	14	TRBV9	TGTGCCAGCAGCGCAAGACAGGGGGGGTACGAGCAGTACTTC	CASSARQGGYEQYF
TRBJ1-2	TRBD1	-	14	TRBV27	TGTGCCAGCAGAACTACAGGGGCCGGTCATGGCTACACCTTC	CASRTTGAGHGYTF
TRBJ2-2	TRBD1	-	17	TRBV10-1	TGCGCCAGCAGTGAGTCTGGGACAGTTGCGAACACCGGGGAGCTGTTTTTT	CASSESGTVANTGELFF
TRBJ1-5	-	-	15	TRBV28	TGTGCCAGCATCAATACTCAGGGCTCCGGCCAGCCCCAGCATTTT	CASINTQGSGQPQHF
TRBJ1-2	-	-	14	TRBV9	TGTGCCAGCAGCGTAGCTCTAACCTCTTATGGCTACACCTTC	CASSVALTSYGYTF
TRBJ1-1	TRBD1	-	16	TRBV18	TGTGCCAGCTCACCGGGACAGGGGTATTTGGGCACTGAAGCTTTCTTT	CASSPGQGYLGTEAFF
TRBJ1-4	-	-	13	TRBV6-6	TGTGCCAGTGATCTCGGGAGGCATGAAAAACTGTTTTTT	CASDLGRHEKLFF
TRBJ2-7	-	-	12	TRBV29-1	TGCAGCGCCGCCCAGAGCGTTTATGAGCAGTACTTC	CSAAQSVYEQYF
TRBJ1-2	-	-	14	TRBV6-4	TGTGCCAGCAGACCCGCCCTGACATTCCCTGGCTACACCTTC	CASRPALTFPGYTF
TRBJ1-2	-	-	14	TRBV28	TGTGCCAGCAGTTTCGGCAGGGGAACCTATGGCTACACCTTC	CASSFGRGTYGYTF
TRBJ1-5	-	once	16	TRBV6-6	TGTGCCAGCAGTTTTGGGGGGGAAGTGTTTGGACAGCCCCAGCATTTT	CASSFGGEVFGQPQHF
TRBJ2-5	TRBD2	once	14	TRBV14	TGTGCCAGCAGCCCAGCGGGAGGCCAAGAGACCCAGTACTTC	CASSPAGGQETQYF
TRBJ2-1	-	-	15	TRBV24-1	TGTGCCACCAGCCGACCTGGCGGGACGAACAATGAGCAGTTCTTC	CATSRPGGTNNEQFF
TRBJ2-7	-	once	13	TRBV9	TGTGCCAGCAGCAAAGGGACAAGGGACGAGCAGTACTTC	CASSKGTRDEQYF
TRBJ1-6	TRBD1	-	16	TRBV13	TGTGCCAGCAGCCCCAAAGGGACAGCCGGTAATTCACCCCTCCACTTT	CASSPKGTAGNSPLHF
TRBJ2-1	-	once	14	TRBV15	TGTGCCACCGGACCGCGGGGCAACTACAATGAGCAGTTCTTC	CATGPRGNYNEQFF
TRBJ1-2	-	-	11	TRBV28	TGTGCCAGCAGTACTATGGCGGGCTACACCTTC	CASSTMAGYTF
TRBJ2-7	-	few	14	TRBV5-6	TGTGCCAGCAGCTTGGTGGACAGCTCCTACGAGCAGTACTTC	CASSLVDSSYEQYF
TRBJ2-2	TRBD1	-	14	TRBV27	TGTGCCAGCAGGGGGACAGGGAGAACCGGGGAGCTGTTTTTT	CASRGTGRTGELFF
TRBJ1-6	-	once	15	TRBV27	TGTGCCAGCAGTTTTAGGGCAGCGGATAATTCACCCCTCCACTTT	CASSFRAADNSPLHF
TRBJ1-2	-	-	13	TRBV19	TGTGCCAGTAGTATGGCCAGGGTGAACGGCTACACCTTC	CASSMARVNGYTF
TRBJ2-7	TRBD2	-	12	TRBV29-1	TGCAGCGTTGCGTCTAGCGGCTACGAGCAGTACTTC	CSVASSGYEQYF
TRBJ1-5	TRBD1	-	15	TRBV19	TGTGCCAGTAGTGGACAGGGTGGGAGCAATCAGCCCCAGCATTTT	CASSGQGGSNQPQHF
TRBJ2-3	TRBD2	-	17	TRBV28	TGTGCCAGCAGTTCCTCCCGGTTGCGGGAGGGCACAGATACGCAGTATTTT	CASSSSRLREGTDTQYF
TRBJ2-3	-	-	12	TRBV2	TGTGCCAGCAGTGAACTAGAACACTCGCAGTATTTT	CASSELEHSQYF
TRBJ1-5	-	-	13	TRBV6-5	TGTGCCAGCAGTTACTCCCCCGGGCAGCCCCAGCATTTT	CASSYSPGQPQHF
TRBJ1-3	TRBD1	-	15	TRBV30	TGTGCCTGGAGTGTACTGGACAGGGATCTGAACACCATATATTTT	CAWSVLDRDLNTIYF
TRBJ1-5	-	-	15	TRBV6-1	TGTGCCAGCAGTGAACGTGGGCCTAGCAATCAGCCCCAGCATTTT	CASSERGPSNQPQHF
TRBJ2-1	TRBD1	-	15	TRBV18	TGTGCCAGCTCACCACCGCAGGGGGCTGGGATTGAGCAGTTCTTC	CASSPPQGAGIEQFF
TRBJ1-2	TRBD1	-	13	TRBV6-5	TGTGCCAGCAGCCTACAGGGGAAATATGGCTACACCTTC	CASSLQGKYGYTF
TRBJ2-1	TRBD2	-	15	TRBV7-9	TGTGCCAGCAGCTTAGTCGAGCTAGCGGGAGGTAAGCAGTTCTTC	CASSLVELAGGKQFF
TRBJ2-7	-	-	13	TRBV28	TGTGCCAGCAGTTACCGGGAGTCCTACGAGCAGTACTTC	CASSYRESYEQYF
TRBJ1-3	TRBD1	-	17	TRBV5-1	TGCGCCAGCAGCCGATACGCTGGACAGGGGGTCGGAGACACCATATATTTT	CASSRYAGQGVGDTIYF
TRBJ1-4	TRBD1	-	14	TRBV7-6	TGTGCCAGCAGCCGTACAGGGGCTAATGAAAAACTGTTTTTT	CASSRTGANEKLFF
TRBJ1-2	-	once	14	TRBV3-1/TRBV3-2	TGTGCCAGCAGCCAAGTCGGGGGGGCGGGTGGCTACACCTTC	CASSQVGGAGGYTF
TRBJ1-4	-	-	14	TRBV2	TGTGCCAGCAGTTTCGACAGAAGTAATGAAAAACTGTTTTTT	CASSFDRSNEKLFF
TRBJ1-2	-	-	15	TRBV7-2	TGTGCCAGCAGCTTAGGCGGGGGCCGCGGGTATGGCTACACCTTC	CASSLGGGRGYGYTF
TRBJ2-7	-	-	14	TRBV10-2	TGCGCCAGCAGTGTGGGAGCGATCGGTTACGAGCAGTACTTC	CASSVGAIGYEQYF
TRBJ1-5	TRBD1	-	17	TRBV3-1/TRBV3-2	TGTGCCAGCAGCCAAGGGACAGGGCGTAACAACAATCAGCCCCAGCATTTT	CASSQGTGRNNNQPQHF
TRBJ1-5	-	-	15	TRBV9	TGTGCCAGCAGCCCTTCGGGGTTTAGCAATCAGCCCCAGCATTTT	CASSPSGFSNQPQHF
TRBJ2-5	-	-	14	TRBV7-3	TGTGCCAGCAGCATCGACAGCAAGCAAGAGACCCAGTACTTC	CASSIDSKQETQYF
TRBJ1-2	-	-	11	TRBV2	TGTGCCAGCAGTGAGAGTCGGGGCTACACCTTC	CASSESRGYTF
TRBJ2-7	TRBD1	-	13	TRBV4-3	TGCGCCAGCAGCCCGGGACAGGGTGGCGAGCAGTACTTC	CASSPGQGGEQYF
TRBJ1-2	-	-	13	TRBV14	TGTGCCAGCAGCCAACAGGGGCTAGGCGGCTACACCTTC	CASSQQGLGGYTF
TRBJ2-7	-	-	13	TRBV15	TGTGCCACCAGCTCACGGGATTCCTACGAGCAGTACTTC	CATSSRDSYEQYF
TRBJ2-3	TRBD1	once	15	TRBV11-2	TGTGCCAGCAGCAAAACAGGGGGCCGCACAGATACGCAGTATTTT	CASSKTGGRTDTQYF